These T cell receptor beta chains were read from a single sample in a study of spatial heterogeneity in lung cancer. TCRdb passed the 5' RACE reads through MiXCR, listing each CDR3 protein once. Counted here are under 150,000 distinct CDR3 sequences, roughly a tenth occurring once; the ten biggest clones make up approximately 24%. This specimen consisted of PBMCs, obtained at follow-up. The receptors shown here come from a female donor with early-stage non-small cell lung cancer. Both conserved end residues are part of each CDR3. The order of the fields is CDR3 protein, CDR3 DNA, D gene, J gene, clone size, V gene. D genes are given only for firm matches. Where a row states a size, it is once, few, many or the class of an expanded clone; other rows omit it.

CASSWDSIYEQYF | TGCGCCAGCAGCTGGGACTCCATATACGAGCAGTACTTC | . | TRBJ2-7 | . | TRBV4-1
CASTHGTETVTQYF | TGTGCCAGCACCCACGGCACGGAGACGGTGACCCAGTACTTC | . | TRBJ2-5 | many | TRBV7-9
CASSTSGANVLTF | TGTGCCAGCAGCACGTCTGGGGCCAACGTCCTGACTTTC | . | TRBJ2-6 | . | TRBV6-6
CASRADSNQPQHF | TGTGCCAGCAGGGCGGATAGCAATCAGCCCCAGCATTTT | . | TRBJ1-5 | . | TRBV28
CSARDRRTSVNEQYF | TGCAGTGCTAGAGATCGCAGGACTAGCGTGAACGAGCAGTACTTC | TRBD2 | TRBJ2-7 | few | TRBV20-1
CASTGDGNTEAFF | TGTGCCTCTACGGGAGATGGGAACACTGAAGCTTTCTTT | . | TRBJ1-1 | . | TRBV6-6
CSAARGAFF | TGCAGTGCTGCTAGGGGTGCTTTCTTT | . | TRBJ1-1 | few | TRBV20-1
CASSLSDRVYGYTF | TGTGCCAGCAGTTTATCCGACAGGGTCTATGGCTACACCTTC | TRBD1 | TRBJ1-2 | many | TRBV28
CSASSAGEETQYF | TGCAGTGCTTCCTCCGCGGGGGAAGAGACCCAGTACTTC | TRBD2 | TRBJ2-5 | few | TRBV20-1
CASSKVVRMNQETQYF | TGTGCCAGTAGTAAGGTGGTGCGGATGAACCAAGAGACCCAGTACTTC | . | TRBJ2-5 | many | TRBV19
CASSEGPGLTDTQYF | TGTGCCAGCAGCGAGGGACCCGGGCTCACAGATACGCAGTATTTT | . | TRBJ2-3 | few | TRBV9
CAISEPHGQGNTEAFF | TGTGCCATCAGCGAACCCCACGGACAGGGGAACACTGAAGCTTTCTTT | TRBD1 | TRBJ1-1 | . | TRBV10-3
CASSNRGRITEAFF | TGTGCCAGCAGTAACAGGGGGCGAATCACTGAAGCTTTCTTT | TRBD1 | TRBJ1-1 | . | TRBV7-9
CASSSQLSSGANVLTF | TGTGCCAGCAGCTCCCAACTTAGCTCTGGGGCCAACGTCCTGACTTTC | . | TRBJ2-6 | . | TRBV5-4
CASRRQGVSTDTQYF | TGTGCCAGCAGGAGACAGGGTGTTAGCACAGATACGCAGTATTTT | TRBD1 | TRBJ2-3 | . | TRBV12-3/TRBV12-4
CASSPTPTPGNTEAFF | TGCGCCAGCAGCCCCACCCCGACACCTGGGAACACTGAAGCTTTCTTT | . | TRBJ1-1 | few | TRBV5-1
CASRDTGHIGYTF | TGTGCCAGCAGGGACACGGGACATATTGGCTACACCTTC | . | TRBJ1-2 | once | TRBV2
CASSLLRTERAFF | TGTGCCAGCAGTTTATTAAGGACAGAGCGAGCTTTCTTT | . | TRBJ1-1 | few | TRBV12-3/TRBV12-4
CSASPASSGNTIYF | TGCAGTGCTAGTCCAGCTTCCTCTGGAAACACCATATATTTT | . | TRBJ1-3 | . | TRBV20-1
CASSPRTGRDEQFF | TGTGCCAGCAGCCCAAGGACAGGTAGGGATGAGCAGTTCTTC | TRBD1 | TRBJ2-1 | . | TRBV9
CSAISGRHQETQYF | TGCAGTGCTATAAGCGGGAGACACCAAGAGACCCAGTACTTC | TRBD2 | TRBJ2-5 | few | TRBV20-1
CASSPFNVNIQYF | TGTGCCAGCAGCCCCTTCAATGTGAACATTCAGTACTTC | . | TRBJ2-4 | many | TRBV3-1
CASSLQIYNEQFF | TGTGCCAGCAGCTTGCAGATTTACAATGAGCAGTTCTTC | . | TRBJ2-1 | few | TRBV5-5
CASSSVEVLQYF | TGTGCCAGCAGCTCCGTAGAGGTCCTCCAGTATTTT | . | TRBJ2-3 | many | TRBV5-8
CATSDLETQYF | TGTGCCACCAGTGATTTAGAGACCCAGTACTTC | . | TRBJ2-5 | few | TRBV24-1
CASSLLSGGTTDTQYF | TGCGCCAGCAGCTTGTTAAGCGGGGGGACCACAGATACGCAGTATTTT | TRBD2 | TRBJ2-3 | many | TRBV5-1
CASPRGQGDNEQFF | TGTGCCAGCCCGAGGGGACAGGGGGACAATGAGCAGTTCTTC | TRBD1 | TRBJ2-1 | many | TRBV28